This T cell receptor (beta chain) was captured in a study of blood T cell repertoires in COVID-19. The CDR3 is 12 residues long. V dropped 7 bases and J dropped 7 bases, with 15 bases sitting between them. CDR1 and CDR2 (germline): SGDLS, YYNGEE. Using immunoSEQ multiplex PCR, the repertoire was profiled, and TCRdb retains in-frame clones only, with some absent. This table has roughly 300,000 clones, more than 90% appearing once. This clone has a handful of counts. Sequencing was carried out using PBMCs or T cells enriched from blood (not recorded which). This chain links TRBV9 with TRBJ2-7; a possible D gene is TRBD2 (6 bases). This receptor was obtained from a woman in her twenties or thirties who had recovered from COVID-19. The CDR3 DNA sequence: TGTGCCAGCGGGCCGGCGGGGAGTGAGCAGTACTTC. Translated: CASGPAGSEQYF.